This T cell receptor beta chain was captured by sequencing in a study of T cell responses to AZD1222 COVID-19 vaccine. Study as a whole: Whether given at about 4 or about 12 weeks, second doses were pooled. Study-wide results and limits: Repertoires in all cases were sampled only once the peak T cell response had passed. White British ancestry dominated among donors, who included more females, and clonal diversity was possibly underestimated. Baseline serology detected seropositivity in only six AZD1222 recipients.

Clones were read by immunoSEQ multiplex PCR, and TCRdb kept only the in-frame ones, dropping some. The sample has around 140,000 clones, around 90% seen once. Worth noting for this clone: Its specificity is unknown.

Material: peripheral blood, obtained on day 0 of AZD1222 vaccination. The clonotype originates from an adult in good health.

CDR3 sequence: CASSLAGLGLAGGTDTQYF. DNA for the CDR3: TGTGCCAGCAGCTTAGCGGGTTTAGGACTAGCGGGGGGGACAGATACGCAGTATTTT. The chain combines TRBV7-2 with TRBJ2-3, with 15 bases aligning to TRBD2. The CDR3 has 19 residues. The V gene end was trimmed by 0 bases and the J gene end by 3 bases; junction bases not matched to a gene: 7. CDR1 and CDR2 from the germline V gene are SGHTA and FQGNSA.